Given below is one T cell receptor beta chain in context. Its specificity is not known. The sample comes from a study of vaccination and CD4 T cells after COVID-19. The trim removed 5 bases at V and 5 bases at J, leaving 4 bases unmatched. The CDR3 is 14 residues long. Treatment meaning: approximately nine-day PBMC culture with coronavirus spike peptide pools or control peptides (ViraFEST assay). Cultured CD4+ T cell DNA was sequenced using the Oncomine TCR Beta short-read assay. Each CDR3 protein is one row after TCRdb ran MiXCR on the PCR reads. The table records about 9,700 distinct CDR3 sequences, roughly 70% of them present only once.

This receptor was obtained from a human donor who had recovered from COVID-19. This chain links TRBV12-3 or TRBV12-4 with TRBJ2-5; 11 bases are a match to TRBD1. The material sequenced was CD4+ T cells from blood, cultured in vitro. The CDR3 sequence is CASSRTGGGETQYF. CDR3 nucleotides: TGTGCCAGCAGTAGGACAGGGGGCGGGGAGACCCAGTACTTC.